The source of this T cell receptor beta chain is a study of cytomegalovirus exposure and HLA in healthy donors. General study points: In a later analysis, at a false discovery rate of 0.05, 16,951 TCR beta sequences matched HLA alleles.

Losses at the gene ends were 1 base for V and 7 bases for J; bases not matched to a gene: 5. The CDR3 extends over 14 amino acids. Germline values: CDR1 SGHVS, CDR2 FNYEAQ. Details on this clone: Its cognate antigen is unknown.

The PCR employed 60 Vbeta primers together with 13 Jbeta primers. Clones were read by immunoSEQ multiplex PCR, and TCRdb kept only the in-frame ones, dropping some. This sample has approximately 35,000 clones, with less than 75% found just once. The sequencing sample was made of PBMCs. This sequence joins TRBV7-6 and TRBJ2-7, with TRBD1 identical over 9 bases. This clonotype was sampled from a man between 40 and 49 years old in good health and CMV-seropositive. The CDR3 DNA sequence: TGTGCCAGCAGCTTAGGGGACAGGGTTATTGAGCAGTACTTC. As protein: CASSLGDRVIEQYF.